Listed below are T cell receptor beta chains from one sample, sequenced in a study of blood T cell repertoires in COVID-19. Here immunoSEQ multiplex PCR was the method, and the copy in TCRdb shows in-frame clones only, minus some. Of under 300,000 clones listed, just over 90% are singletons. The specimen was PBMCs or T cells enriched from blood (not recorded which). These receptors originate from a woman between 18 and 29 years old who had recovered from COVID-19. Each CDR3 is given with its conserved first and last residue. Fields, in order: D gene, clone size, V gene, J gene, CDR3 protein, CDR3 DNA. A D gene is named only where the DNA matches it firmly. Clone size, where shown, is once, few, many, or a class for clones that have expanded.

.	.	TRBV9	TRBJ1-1	CASSVGWGHGNTEAFF	TGTGCCAGCAGCGTAGGTTGGGGGCATGGGAACACTGAAGCTTTCTTT
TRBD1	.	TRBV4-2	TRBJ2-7	CASSPRTGTYEQYF	TGTGCCAGCAGCCCCCGGACAGGGACTTACGAGCAGTACTTC
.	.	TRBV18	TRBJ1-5	CASSPRGTGSNQPQHF	TGTGCCAGCTCACCGCGAGGCACAGGGAGCAATCAGCCCCAGCATTTT
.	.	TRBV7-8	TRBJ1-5	CASSYYQNQPQHF	TGTGCCAGCAGCTACTACCAGAATCAGCCCCAGCATTTT
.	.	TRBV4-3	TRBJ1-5	CASSSRRVTGQPQHF	TGCGCCAGCAGCTCCCGTCGAGTTACGGGTCAGCCCCAGCATTTT
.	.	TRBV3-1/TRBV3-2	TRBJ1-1	CASSLGVRTEAFF	TGTGCCAGCAGCCTGGGTGTGCGGACTGAAGCTTTCTTT
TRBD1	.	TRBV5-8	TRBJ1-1	CASRDLTGKDNTEAFF	TGTGCCAGCAGGGACTTGACAGGGAAAGATAACACTGAAGCTTTCTTT
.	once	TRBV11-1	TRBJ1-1	CASSLSTGMEAFF	TGTGCCAGCAGCTTATCCACGGGAATGGAAGCTTTCTTT
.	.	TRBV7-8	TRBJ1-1	CASSFSITQATFTEAFF	TGTGCCAGCAGCTTTTCGATCACACAGGCGACTTTCACTGAAGCTTTCTTT
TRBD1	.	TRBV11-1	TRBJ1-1	CASSPGGAGATEAFF	TGTGCCAGCAGCCCAGGGGGCGCGGGGGCGACTGAAGCTTTCTTT
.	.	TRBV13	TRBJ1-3	CASRQGLGNTIYF	TGTGCCAGCAGGCAGGGTCTCGGAAACACCATATATTTT
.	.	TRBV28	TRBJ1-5	CASSPPGGANQPQHF	TGTGCCAGCAGTCCGCCGGGGGGGGCCAATCAGCCCCAGCATTTT
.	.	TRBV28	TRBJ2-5	CASSSGGGGRETQYF	TGTGCCAGCAGTTCCGGAGGTGGAGGGAGAGAGACCCAGTACTTC
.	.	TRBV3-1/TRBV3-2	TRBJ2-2	CASSLRQNTGELFF	TGTGCCAGCAGCCTACGACAGAACACCGGGGAGCTGTTTTTT
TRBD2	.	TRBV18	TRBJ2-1	CASSLYLRPGTSGSYNEQFF	TGTGCCAGCTCACTCTATCTTAGGCCGGGAACTAGCGGCTCCTACAATGAGCAGTTCTTC
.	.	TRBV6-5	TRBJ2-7	CASSYSTGATYEQYF	TGTGCCAGCAGTTACTCGACAGGAGCTACCTACGAGCAGTACTTC
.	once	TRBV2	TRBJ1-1	CATKGGWNTEAFF	TGTGCCACCAAGGGGGGGTGGAACACTGAAGCTTTCTTT
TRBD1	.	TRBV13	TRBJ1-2	CASSRGTGRNGYTF	TGTGCCAGCAGCCGGGGGACAGGGAGGAATGGCTACACCTTC
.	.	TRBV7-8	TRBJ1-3	CASSLPDSGNTIYF	TGTGCCAGCAGCTTACCAGACTCTGGAAACACCATATATTTT
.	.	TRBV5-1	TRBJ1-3	CASSSNGINSGNTIYF	TGCGCCAGCAGCTCCAATGGTATCAACAGTGGAAACACCATATATTTT
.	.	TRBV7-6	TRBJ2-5	CASSLRLPGNQETQYF	TGTGCCAGCAGCTTAAGGCTTCCGGGGAACCAAGAGACCCAGTACTTC
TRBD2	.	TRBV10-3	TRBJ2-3	CAMGLAGVDTQYF	TGTGCCATGGGACTAGCGGGAGTGGATACGCAGTATTTT
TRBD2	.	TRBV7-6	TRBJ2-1	CASSLDSGGYNEQFF	TGTGCCAGCAGCTTAGACAGCGGGGGGTACAATGAGCAGTTCTTC
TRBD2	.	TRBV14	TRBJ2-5	CASRATSGGRDLQETQYF	TGTGCCAGCAGGGCAACTAGCGGGGGGAGAGATCTGCAAGAGACCCAGTACTTC
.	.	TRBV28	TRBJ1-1	CASSPGYEAFF	TGTGCCAGCAGTCCGGGGTATGAAGCTTTCTTT